Listed below are T cell receptor beta chains from one sample, sequenced in a study of T cell responses to AZD1222 COVID-19 vaccine. Profiled with immunoSEQ multiplex PCR; TCRdb holds only in-frame clones, not every one. The data contain about 94,000 clones, approximately 91% of them seen just once; the ten biggest clones take up about 14%. The starting material was peripheral blood, obtained on day 0 of AZD1222 vaccination. These receptors all come from an adult in good health. CDR3s include the opening cysteine and the closing phenylalanine or tryptophan. Fields, in order: clone size, J gene, V gene, D gene, CDR3 protein, CDR3 DNA. The D gene is left open where the match is weak. Size is stated for part of the rows, as once, few or many counts, or as a class when the clone is expanded.

>.|TRBJ2-3|TRBV20-1|.
CSARRTDTQYF
TGCAGTGCTAGGCGGACAGATACGCAGTATTTT
>.|TRBJ1-3|TRBV5-1|.
CASSLTGHSGNTIYF
TGCGCCAGCAGCTTAACAGGGCATTCTGGAAACACCATATATTTT
>.|TRBJ1-6|TRBV10-3|TRBD1
CAISLGQDNSPLHF
TGTGCCATCAGTCTAGGACAGGATAATTCACCCCTCCACTTT
>.|TRBJ2-3|TRBV9|.
CASSVVEGGPDTQYF
TGTGCCAGCAGCGTAGTTGAGGGGGGGCCAGATACGCAGTATTTT
>.|TRBJ1-1|TRBV19|.
CASTPERNTEAFF
TGTGCCAGTACCCCCGAAAGGAACACTGAAGCTTTCTTT
>.|TRBJ2-2|TRBV11-2|.
CASSLRGTPNTGELFF
TGTGCCAGCAGCTTGAGAGGGACTCCGAACACCGGGGAGCTGTTTTTT
>.|TRBJ2-7|TRBV19|.
CASSQRQENYEQYF
TGTGCCAGTAGTCAGCGACAGGAAAACTACGAGCAGTACTTC
>.|TRBJ1-1|TRBV12-3/TRBV12-4|.
CASSLSTEAFF
TGTGCCAGCAGTTTAAGTACTGAAGCTTTCTTT
>.|TRBJ1-1|TRBV29-1|.
CSVSNRRGLTEAFF
TGCAGCGTTTCGAATCGACGGGGGCTCACTGAAGCTTTCTTT
>.|TRBJ1-1|TRBV7-2|TRBD1
CASSYTGTDLSAFF
TGTGCCAGCAGCTACACCGGGACAGACCTATCTGCTTTCTTT
>once|TRBJ1-4|TRBV4-1|TRBD1
CASSPRGGNNEKLFF
TGCGCCAGCAGCCCCCGAGGGGGCAATAATGAAAAACTGTTTTTT
>once|TRBJ1-1|TRBV10-3|TRBD1
CAISVTPQGGTEAFF
TGTGCCATCAGTGTAACCCCACAGGGGGGCACTGAAGCTTTCTTT
>.|TRBJ2-7|TRBV28|.
CASRGQPAVYEQYF
TGTGCCAGCAGAGGACAGCCCGCTGTATACGAGCAGTACTTC
>.|TRBJ1-2|TRBV7-3|.
CASSLSRDYGYTF
TGTGCCAGCAGCTTAAGCAGAGACTATGGCTACACCTTC
>.|TRBJ1-1|TRBV6-2/TRBV6-3|.
CASSRAMNTEAFF
TGTGCCAGCAGCAGGGCCATGAACACTGAAGCTTTCTTT
>.|TRBJ1-3|TRBV7-9|TRBD1
CASSTRQGSNSGNTIYF
TGTGCCAGCAGCACCCGACAGGGCTCGAACTCTGGAAACACCATATATTTT
>once|TRBJ2-7|TRBV3-1/TRBV3-2|TRBD1
CASTADRAGEQYF
TGTGCCAGCACCGCAGACAGGGCGGGCGAGCAGTACTTC
>.|TRBJ1-3|TRBV7-2|.
CASSLAPSSGNTIYF
TGTGCCAGCAGCTTAGCGCCCAGCTCTGGAAACACCATATATTTT
>.|TRBJ1-3|TRBV5-1|TRBD1
CASSPQGAQGNTIYF
TGCGCCAGCAGTCCCCAGGGGGCGCAAGGAAACACCATATATTTT
>few|TRBJ1-2|TRBV7-8|TRBD1
CASSPSGSGGGYGYTF
TGTGCCAGCAGCCCCAGCGGGTCAGGGGGAGGCTATGGCTACACCTTC
>.|TRBJ2-1|TRBV6-5|TRBD1
CASIRDRAYNEQFF
TGTGCCAGCATCCGGGACAGAGCCTACAATGAGCAGTTCTTC
>.|TRBJ2-1|TRBV7-3|TRBD1
CASSLTPPGQGATPEQFF
TGTGCCAGCAGCTTAACACCACCGGGACAGGGGGCTACCCCTGAGCAGTTCTTC
>.|TRBJ1-2|TRBV27|TRBD1
CASSQRTGVGDGYTF
TGTGCCAGCAGTCAACGGACAGGGGTAGGTGATGGCTACACCTTC
>.|TRBJ2-2|TRBV3-1/TRBV3-2|TRBD2
CASSQLAGGLTGELFF
TGTGCCAGCAGCCAACTAGCGGGGGGGCTCACCGGGGAGCTGTTTTTT
>.|TRBJ2-2|TRBV5-4|TRBD1
CASSPGQGKNTGELFF
TGTGCCAGCAGCCCGGGACAGGGAAAGAACACCGGGGAGCTGTTTTTT
>.|TRBJ1-6|TRBV19|.
CASSITGYGSPLHF
TGTGCCAGTAGTATTACTGGGTACGGTTCACCCCTCCACTTT
>.|TRBJ2-3|TRBV5-1|.
CASNSGTDTQYF
TGCGCCAGCAATTCTGGGACAGATACGCAGTATTTT
>few|TRBJ2-7|TRBV5-1|TRBD1
CASSPGTAISYEQYF
TGCGCCAGCAGCCCCGGGACAGCCATTTCCTACGAGCAGTACTTC
>once|TRBJ1-5|TRBV6-1|.
CASSEELRGGQPQHF
TGTGCCAGCAGTGAAGAACTGAGGGGTGGTCAGCCCCAGCATTTT
>.|TRBJ2-3|TRBV14|.
CASGRTDTQYF
TGTGCCAGCGGTCGCACAGATACGCAGTATTTT
>.|TRBJ1-5|TRBV6-2/TRBV6-3|.
CASSQGNNQPQHF
TGTGCCAGCAGTCAGGGGAACAATCAGCCCCAGCATTTT
>.|TRBJ2-7|TRBV6-1|TRBD1
CASSAGLGQGPLGYEQYF
TGTGCCAGCAGTGCAGGGCTCGGACAGGGGCCCCTGGGGTACGAGCAGTACTTC
>.|TRBJ2-2|TRBV5-1|TRBD1
CASTTPRTGTLNTGELFF
TGCGCCAGCACCACCCCTAGGACAGGCACTCTTAACACCGGGGAGCTGTTTTTT
>.|TRBJ1-6|TRBV28|.
CASSSSPFDDSYNSPLHF
TGTGCCAGCAGTTCCTCCCCCTTCGACGACTCCTATAATTCACCCCTCCACTTT
>.|TRBJ2-1|TRBV5-1|.
CASSLAQPYEQFF
TGCGCCAGCAGCTTGGCCCAACCCTATGAGCAGTTCTTC
>.|TRBJ2-1|TRBV5-1|TRBD2
CASSSGLAGGNEQFF
TGCGCCAGCAGCTCTGGACTAGCGGGGGGAAATGAGCAGTTCTTC